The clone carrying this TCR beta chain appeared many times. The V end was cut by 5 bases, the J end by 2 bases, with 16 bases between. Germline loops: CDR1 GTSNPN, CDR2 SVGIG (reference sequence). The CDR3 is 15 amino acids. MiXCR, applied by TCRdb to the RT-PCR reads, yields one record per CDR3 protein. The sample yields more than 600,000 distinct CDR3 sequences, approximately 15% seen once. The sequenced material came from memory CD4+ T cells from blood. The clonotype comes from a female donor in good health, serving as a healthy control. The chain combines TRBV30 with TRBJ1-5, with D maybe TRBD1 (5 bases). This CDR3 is CAWSQGGLGNQPQHF. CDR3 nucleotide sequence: TGTGCCTGGTCCCAGGGCGGACTCGGCAATCAGCCCCAGCATTTT.